A selection of T cell receptor beta chains follows, all from one sample in a study of regulatory T cells in long-lasting Graves disease. TCRdb re-called the multiplex PCR reads with MiXCR, one entry per CDR3 protein. The sample shows around 480,000 distinct CDR3 sequences, about 16% of them seen only once. This sample also belongs to another study, concerning T cells in Graves' hyperthyroidism and ophthalmopathy.

The source was peripheral blood mononuclear cells (PBMCs), collected at new diagnosis, from a patient treated with antithyroid drugs. The receptors originated from a woman in her forties or fifties with Graves disease. Each CDR3 is given with its conserved first and last residue. A D gene is named only where the DNA matches it firmly. Rows give clone size only sometimes, using once, few, many, or a class for an expanded clone.

d_gene	v_gene	len	j_gene	abundance	CDR3aa	CDR3nt
.	TRBV2	14	TRBJ2-2	many	CASIPGSNTGELFF	TGTGCCAGCATTCCGGGAAGCAACACCGGGGAGCTGTTTTTT
TRBD2	TRBV7-9	17	TRBJ2-4	.	CASTSGTSGLAKNIQYF	TGTGCCAGCACCTCCGGGACTAGCGGATTAGCCAAAAACATTCAGTACTTC
.	TRBV28	15	TRBJ2-2	many	CASSRLDPGTGELFF	TGTGCCAGCAGCCGTTTAGACCCAGGAACCGGGGAGCTGTTTTTT
.	TRBV7-9	15	TRBJ2-7	many	CASSLPATGSYEQYF	TGTGCCAGCAGCTTACCGGCGACAGGCTCCTACGAGCAGTACTTC
.	TRBV11-1	13	TRBJ1-2	many	CASSFRGWYGYTF	TGTGCCAGCAGCTTCAGGGGTTGGTATGGCTACACCTTC
TRBD1	TRBV4-2	17	TRBJ1-6	once	CASARAGGLSYNSPLHF	TGTGCCAGCGCAAGGGCAGGGGGTCTCTCCTATAATTCACCCCTCCACTTT
.	TRBV28	12	TRBJ1-2	many	CASSWGQGSLSF	.
TRBD2	TRBV7-2	16	TRBJ2-1	many	CASSLFGGGAHNEQFF	TGTGCCAGCAGCTTATTTGGCGGGGGGGCCCACAATGAGCAGTTCTTC
.	TRBV12-3/TRBV12-4	16	TRBJ1-2	few	CASSSGIGGPNYGYTF	TGTGCCAGCAGTTCCGGTATCGGGGGCCCCAACTATGGCTACACCTTC
.	TRBV27	18	TRBJ2-1	many	CASSIQRVTLSSYNEQFF	TGTGCCAGCAGTATCCAACGGGTCACTTTGAGCTCCTACAATGAGCAGTTCTTC
.	TRBV19	14	TRBJ2-3	few	CASSISGSTDTQYF	TGTGCCAGTAGTATCTCCGGGTCCACAGATACGCAGTATTTT
.	TRBV3-1	13	TRBJ1-2	many	CASSQGGPYGYTF	TGTGCCAGCAGCCAAGGGGGGCCCTATGGCTACACCTTC
.	TRBV6-2/TRBV6-3	11	TRBJ1-4	many	CASGITEKLFF	TGTGCCAGCGGAATTACTGAAAAACTGTTTTTT
.	TRBV2	15	TRBJ2-2	few	CASKLEGGGTGELFF	TGTGCCAGCAAGTTGGAGGGGGGGGGCACCGGGGAGCTGTTTTTT
.	TRBV20-1	16	TRBJ2-7	.	CSARGSGRGNSYEQYF	TGCAGTGCTAGAGGGTCGGGCAGGGGTAATTCCTACGAGCAGTACTTC
TRBD2	TRBV7-2	16	TRBJ2-2	many	CASSSRGGPNTGELFF	TGTGCCAGCAGCTCCCGGGGGGGGCCGAACACCGGGGAGCTGTTTTTT
.	TRBV2	14	TRBJ1-1	many	CASSQSGADTEAFF	TGTGCCAGCAGCCAGTCTGGGGCTGACACTGAAGCTTTCTTT
TRBD2	TRBV30	16	TRBJ2-3	.	CAWSVGGGFSRNTQYF	TGTGCCTGGAGTGTGGGGGGGGGATTTAGTCGGAATACGCAGTATTTT
.	TRBV5-1	16	TRBJ1-6	few	CASRSILKTYNSPLHF	TGCGCCAGCAGATCCATACTCAAAACCTATAATTCACCCCTCCACTTT
.	TRBV19	15	TRBJ1-2	few	CASSIGGDNYYGYTF	TGTGCCAGTAGTATAGGCGGGGACAACTACTATGGCTACACCTTC
.	TRBV9	14	TRBJ1-1	few	CASSPRDWDTEAFF	TGTGCCAGCAGCCCCCGGGACTGGGACACTGAAGCTTTCTTT
.	TRBV13	13	TRBJ2-5	many	CASSLSSQETQYF	TGTGCCAGCAGCTTATCCTCCCAAGAGACCCAGTACTTC
TRBD1	TRBV2	17	TRBJ1-5	few	CASNAGQGLYSNQPQHF	TGTGCCAGCAATGCGGGACAGGGCCTTTATAGCAATCAGCCCCAGCATTTT
.	TRBV9	14	TRBJ1-2	.	CASTLGGRNYGYTF	TGTGCCAGCACCCTAGGTGGCAGAAACTATGGCTACACCTTC
.	TRBV18	15	TRBJ1-1	few	CASSLGRKMNTEAFF	TGTGCCAGCTCCCTAGGCCGTAAAATGAACACTGAAGCTTTCTTT
.	TRBV6-5	18	TRBJ1-6	.	CANSYSRGARSYNSPLHF	TGTGCCAACAGTTACTCGCGGGGAGCAAGGTCCTATAATTCACCCCTCCACTTT
.	TRBV18	17	TRBJ1-1	.	CASSPPTRDPKNTGAFF	TGTGCCAGCTCACCCCCGACAAGGGACCCTAAGAACACTGGAGCTTTCTTT
.	TRBV12-3/TRBV12-4	15	TRBJ2-2	few	CASSLANKNTGELFF	TGTGCCAGCAGTTTAGCGAACAAGAACACCGGGGAGCTGTTTTTT
.	TRBV4-1	13	TRBJ2-1	.	CASSLAGPDEQFF	TGCGCCAGCAGCCTGGCGGGTCCCGATGAGCAGTTCTTC
.	TRBV3-1	15	TRBJ1-2	many	CASSQDLSPVWGYTF	TGTGCCAGCAGCCAAGATTTAAGCCCGGTGTGGGGCTACACCTTC
TRBD2	TRBV9	14	TRBJ2-5	few	CASSNSGGKETQYF	TGTGCCAGCAGCAACAGCGGGGGAAAAGAGACCCAGTACTTC
.	TRBV4-1	16	TRBJ1-5	few	CASSQPIRDGNQPQHF	TGCGCCAGCAGCCAGCCTATTCGGGACGGAAATCAGCCCCAGCATTTT
.	TRBV20-1	15	TRBJ1-3	many	CSARGRVESGNTIYF	TGCAGTGCTAGGGGCCGAGTGGAGTCTGGAAACACCATATATTTT